This T cell receptor beta chain was sequenced during a study of cytomegalovirus exposure and HLA in healthy donors. 60 Vbeta and 13 Jbeta primers were used in PCR. The table came from immunoSEQ multiplex PCR; TCRdb's copy has only in-frame clones and leaves some out. Here the sample spans tens of thousands of clones, roughly a tenth being singletons. Details on this clone: What it recognizes is unknown.

General study findings and limits: The study listed roughly 160 cytomegalovirus-associated TCR beta chains. It was shown in a later analysis that HLA-associated TCR beta chains were more clonally expanded than other, equally common chains. Reports showed the classifier diagnosing cytomegalovirus status with high specificity and sensitivity. Common viral pathogens seemed, in a later analysis, to connect with several of the most significant clusters.

The material sequenced was PBMCs. This receptor was obtained from a man in his fifties or sixties in good health and CMV-seropositive.

CDR3 DNA sequence: TGTGCCAGCACGGGACAGGGTGGGACTGAAGCTTTCTTT. Its translation is CASTGQGGTEAFF. The chain uses TRBV28 and TRBJ1-1, with TRBD1 matching 9 bases. The ends lost 7 bases at V and 5 bases at J; junction bases unmatched: 5. The V gene's germline CDR1 is MDHEN and CDR2 SYDVKM. This CDR3 has 13 residues.